Sequencing of this T cell receptor (beta chain) was carried out in a study of cytomegalovirus exposure and HLA in healthy donors. Study in general: Samples from HLA-typed donors yielded about 80 million unique TCRs in an early data release.

This CDR3 comprises 16 residues. CDR1 SEHNR and CDR2 FQNEAQ come from the germline V gene (reference sequence). V lost 5 bases to trimming and J lost 3 bases; unmatched junction nucleotides: 8. Study-level results: Among TCR beta chains, those listed as cytomegalovirus-associated numbered around 180. For most TCR beta V segments, an earlier analysis put the productive rate at about 90% or about 30% of the time.

This PCR relied on a set of 60 Vbeta primers and 13 Jbeta primers. Assay used: immunoSEQ multiplex PCR; TCRdb lists only in-frame clones, some missing. This sample has about 160,000 clones; 75% to 85% occur once, and the top ten carry about 10%. This clone appeared a single time. Its specificity is unknown. The clonotype comes from a man in his fifties in good health and CMV-seropositive. The chain recombines TRBV7-9 with TRBJ2-2, with TRBD2 identical over 8 bases. Input material: PBMCs. DNA for the CDR3: TGTGCCAGCAGCAAGTTGGGCGGGAGGTACACCGGGGAGCTGTTTTTT. As protein: CASSKLGGRYTGELFF. Variable domain in full (rest from reference TRBV7-9 and TRBJ2-2): DTGVSQNPRHKITKRGQNVTFRCDPISEHNRLYWYRQTLGQGPEFLTYFQNEAQLEKSRLLSDRFSAERPKGSFSTLEIQRTEQGDSAMYLCASSKLGGRYTGELFFGEGSRLTVL.